The T cell receptor beta chain under discussion was sequenced for a study of shared clonotypes between healthy human individuals. Study summary: Participating donors consisted of a couple of women and a few men aged 18 to 49.

Profiled with immunoSEQ multiplex PCR; TCRdb holds only in-frame clones, not every one. The data contain about 2.5 million clones, roughly 92% of them seen just once; the ten biggest clones take up about 0.41%. The specimen was naive CD4+ T cells from PBMCs. The subset here: CD45RA+ positively selected. The source of this sequence is a man aged 18 to 30 in good health. Some clones in this sample may be carry-over from other donors' samples.

The CDR3 nucleotides read TGTGCCAGCAGCCCAGGGACACAAAACACTGAAGCTTTCTTT. Translation gives CASSPGTQNTEAFF. The gene calls are TRBV28 and TRBJ1-1, with D maybe TRBD1 (6 bases). The CDR3 extends over 14 amino acids. The germline V and J ends were trimmed by 6 bases and 2 bases, with 13 bases remaining between them. The germline gives CDR1 MDHEN, CDR2 SYDVKM. The full variable domain, completed using reference TRBV28 and TRBJ1-1, is DVKVTQSSRYLVKRTGEKVFLECVQDMDHENMFWYRQDPGLGLRLIYFSYDVKMKEKGDIPEGYSVSREKKERFSLILESASTNQTSMYLCASSPGTQNTEAFFGQGTRLTVV.